These 17 T cell receptor beta chains originate from one sample sequenced in a study of T cells in Graves' hyperthyroidism and ophthalmopathy. The investigators amplified TCR beta CDR3 regions from RNA transcripts. When the TCR CDR3 underwent first-round RT-PCR, the HTBI primer set was used. TCRdb re-called the multiplex PCR reads with MiXCR, one entry per CDR3 protein. This sample has over 45,000 distinct CDR3 sequences, with about half found just once. Specimen: peripheral blood or thyroid tissue (not recorded which). All receptors derive from a woman aged 45-65 years with Graves' hyperthyroidism.

The J gene is TRBJ2-2, the V gene TRBV20-1, with 7 bases identical to TRBD1. The V segment lost 2 bases and the J segment 8 bases; nucleotides outside the gene matches: 2. The CDR3 contains 12 residues. Germline assignment: CDR1 DFQATT and CDR2 SNEGSKA (reference sequence). DNA of the CDR3: TGCAGTGCTAGATCGACAGGGGGGGAGCTGTTTTTT. As protein: CSARSTGGELFF.

The rearrangement joins TRBV29-1 to TRBJ1-1; the match to TRBD1 covers 8 bases. Unmatched junction bases numbered 9, after V lost 3 bases and J lost 6 bases. This CDR3 has 14 amino acids. Germline loops: CDR1 SQVTM, CDR2 ANQGSEA. In DNA form, the CDR3 reads TGCAGCGTTGATCTCCAGGGGGCGCAGGCTGAAGCTTTCTTT. Protein sequence: CSVDLQGAQAEAFF.

The gene calls are TRBV15 and TRBJ2-5; unclear D gene. In germline, CDR1 is LNHNV, CDR2 YYDKDF (reference sequence). This CDR3 contains 14 residues. Deletions cut 4 bases from V and 0 bases from J, with 9 bases between. CDR3 residues: CATSTSPYQETQYF. The CDR3, as DNA: TGTGCCACCAGCACGTCTCCGTACCAAGAGACCCAGTACTTC.

The chain links TRBV20-1 to TRBJ1-2; TRBD1 agrees at 7 bases. The CDR3 extends over 12 amino acids. Trimming cost V 6 bases and J 4 bases; bases outside gene matches: 5. Germline CDR1 reads DFQATT; CDR2 reads SNEGSKA (reference sequence). The CDR3, as DNA: TGCAGTGCCGACAGGGTGTTCTATGGCTACACCTTC. Protein sequence: CSADRVFYGYTF.

This clonotype occurred a few times. The J gene is TRBJ2-6, the V gene TRBV12-3 or TRBV12-4; no reliable D call. V was trimmed by 5 bases and J by 16 bases, leaving 6 bases between them. The CDR3 runs 9 residues. CDR3 amino acids: CASSIVLTF. The CDR3, as DNA: TGTGCCAGCAGTATAGTTCTGACTTTC.

This clonotype was found many times. The chain recombines TRBV20-1 with TRBJ2-7; TRBD2 agrees at 12 bases. Trimming cost V 1 base and J 0 bases; bases outside gene matches: 7. The CDR3 runs to 17 residues. CDR1 DFQATT and CDR2 SNEGSKA come from the germline V gene (reference sequence). The CDR3: CSARGSSGRGLSYEQYF. The CDR3 bases are TGCAGTGCTAGAGGATCTAGCGGGAGGGGTCTCTCCTACGAGCAGTACTTC.

Of note for this clonotype: Germline and junction disagree at one end, which may indicate a read error. The chain couples TRBV24-1 to TRBJ2-2; D is possibly TRBD1 or TRBD2 (7 bases each). The CDR3 length is 19 residues. The germline V gene encodes CDR1 KGHDR and CDR2 SFDVKD. The CDR3 spells CATSEWTGGNPRNTGGLSF. The CDR3 DNA follows: TGTGCCACCAGTGAATGGACAGGAGGAAACCCACGGAACACCGGGGGGCTGTCTTTT.

The chain employs TRBV29-1 and TRBJ1-2; maybe TRBD1 (6 bases). This CDR3 contains 13 residues. The V gene's germline CDR1 is SQVTM and CDR2 ANQGSEA. The V end was cut by 8 bases, the J end by 4 bases, with 17 bases between. CDR3 DNA sequence: TGCAGCTCGGGCAACAGGGTGCTCTATGGCTACACCTTC. This encodes CSSGNRVLYGYTF.

This chain joins TRBV11-2 and TRBJ1-3, with a possible D match to TRBD1 (5 bases). The germline V and J ends were trimmed by 6 bases and 0 bases, with 21 bases remaining between them. The CDR3 is 18 residues long. Germline CDR1 SGHAT, CDR2 FQNNGV. The CDR3 region has the DNA TGTGCCAGCAGAACGGGGCGAGTAGGCCAGAGCTCTGGAAACACCATATATTTT. It specifies CASRTGRVGQSSGNTIYF.

A word on this clonotype: No conserved phenylalanine or tryptophan ends this CDR3, so it is likely a read error. The DNA is left out, because the CDR3 cannot be placed on it with certainty; the CDR3 is given as TCRdb lists it. The chain is built from TRBV5-5 and TRBJ1-1. The germline gives CDR1 SGHKS, CDR2 YYEKEE (reference sequence). The CDR3 contains 10 residues when both ends are counted. The CDR3 sequence is CASSLEEEIY.

With regard to this clonotype: Since no conserved phenylalanine or tryptophan closes the CDR3, a read error is the likely cause. The CDR3: CSARTGLGTGELFS. For the CDR3, the DNA is TGCAGTGCTAGGACGGGATTGGGAACCGGGGAGCTGTTTTCT. The V and J genes are TRBV20-1 and TRBJ2-2; possible D gene TRBD2, 5 bases. V was shortened by 3 bases and J by 5 bases, with 13 bases between the two germline ends. In germline, CDR1 is DFQATT, CDR2 SNEGSKA (reference sequence). The CDR3 has 14 residues.

This clonotype was seen ten or more times. This chain uses TRBV28 with TRBJ2-2; D not certain. The CDR3 runs 12 residues. Deletions cut 3 bases from V and 5 bases from J, with 4 bases between. Looked up from germline, CDR1 is MDHEN and CDR2 is SYDVKM. CDR3 loop: CASSLATGELFF. The DNA for the CDR3 is TGTGCCAGCAGTTTGGCGACCGGGGAGCTGTTTTTT.

This rearrangement joins TRBV7-6 to TRBJ1-3; 9 bases align to TRBD1. CDR1 is SGHVS and CDR2 is FNYEAQ in the germline V gene. J gave up 0 bases and V 3 bases, and 6 bases lay outside the gene matches. This CDR3 region has 17 residues. CDR3 amino acids: CASSFPPGQGSGNTIYF. CDR3 DNA sequence: TGTGCCAGCAGCTTTCCCCCGGGACAGGGCTCTGGAAACACCATATATTTT.

This chain joins TRBV20-1 and TRBJ2-5; 10 nucleotides line up with TRBD2. Germline V gene lookup returns CDR1 DFQATT and CDR2 SNEGSKA (reference sequence). With 1 base clipped from V and 4 bases from J, the junction kept 6 bases outside the gene matches. This CDR3 is built from 15 residues. The CDR3: CSARAASGRSETQYF. The DNA for the CDR3 is TGCAGTGCTAGAGCGGCTAGCGGGAGATCAGAGACCCAGTACTTC.

This clonotype showed up many times. The V gene is TRBV6-2 or TRBV6-3, the J gene TRBJ1-4, with 9 bases lining up with TRBD1. The germline CDR1 and CDR2 sequences are MNHEY and SVGEGT. V lost 7 bases, J lost 8 bases, and 8 bases stayed unmatched. This CDR3 has 14 amino acids. The CDR3 DNA is TGTGCCAGCACCCTCGGACAGGGGCGCGAAAAACTGTTTTTT. Its translation is CASTLGQGREKLFF.

In this sample, this clonotype turned up many times. CDR3 sequence reads: CSARDIGGETQYF. DNA for the CDR3: TGCAGTGCTAGAGATATAGGGGGAGAGACCCAGTACTTC. The chain carries TRBV20-1 and TRBJ2-5; TRBD1 might be the D (6 bases). The germline gives CDR1 DFQATT, CDR2 SNEGSKA (reference sequence). V lost 0 bases and J 4 bases, leaving 9 bases between the germline ends. CDR3 length: 13 amino acids.

This clonotype has more than one count but fewer than ten. A read error may be the cause here, since a much bigger clone is one base away. The chain is built from TRBV14 and TRBJ1-2, with a tentative D call TRBD1 (5 bases). V was cut by 2 bases and J by 4 bases, with 20 bases left in between. The CDR3 consists of 17 residues. Germline CDR1 and CDR2: SGHDN and FVKESK. This CDR3 is CASSQRRLGPAFYGYTF. Written as DNA, the CDR3 is TGTGCCAGCAGCCAAAGGAGGCTGGGGCCGGCCTTCTATGGCTACACCTTC.